This T cell receptor (beta chain) stems from a study of blood T cells in healthy people across ages. PCR was performed a second time for about 6 to 12 cycles using a sample-barcoded 5' primer and a J-beta primer mix. TCRdb itself ran the 5' RACE reads through MiXCR, one entry per CDR3 protein. The sample has roughly 860,000 distinct CDR3 sequences, 62% seen once. About this clonotype: Its antigen remains unknown.

Trimming cost V 3 bases and J 4 bases; bases outside gene matches: 6. This CDR3 spans 15 amino acids. Germline CDR1 KGHSH, CDR2 LQKENI. Study outcomes and limitations: With donor CMV status unknown, expanded clonotype changes were possibly confounded.

The clonotype comes from a man aged 30-40 years in good health. Sample: blood. The chain uses TRBV18 and TRBJ1-5, with TRBD1 matching over 7 bases. CDR3 coding DNA: TGTGCCAGCTCACCGCCGGGACAGAAAAATCAGCCCCAGCATTTT. Its translation is CASSPPGQKNQPQHF.